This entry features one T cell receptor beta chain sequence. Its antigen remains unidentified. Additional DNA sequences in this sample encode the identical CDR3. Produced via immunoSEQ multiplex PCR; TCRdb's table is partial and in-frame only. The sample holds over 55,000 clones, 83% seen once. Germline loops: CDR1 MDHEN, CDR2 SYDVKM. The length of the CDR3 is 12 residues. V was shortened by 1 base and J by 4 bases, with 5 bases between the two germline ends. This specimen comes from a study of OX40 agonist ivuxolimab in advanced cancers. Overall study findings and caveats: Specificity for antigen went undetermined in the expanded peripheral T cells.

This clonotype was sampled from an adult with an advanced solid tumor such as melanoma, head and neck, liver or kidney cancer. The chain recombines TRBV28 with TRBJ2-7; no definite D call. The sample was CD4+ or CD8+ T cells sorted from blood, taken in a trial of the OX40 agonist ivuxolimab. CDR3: CASSLSGYEQYF. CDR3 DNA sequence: TGTGCCAGCAGTTTATCCGGATACGAGCAGTACTTC.